Listed below are T cell receptor beta chains from one sample, sequenced in a study of molecular identifiers for immune sequencing clone quantification. TCRdb reanalysed the PCR reads using MiXCR and keeps one entry per CDR3 protein. Among approximately 630,000 distinct CDR3 sequences listed, about 25% were seen once. Material for sequencing was naive CD8+ T cells from blood, with Jurkat cell RNA spiked in. The receptors derive from a human donor in good health. Some libraries in this study had Jurkat cell RNA spiked in. CDR3s leave out the opening cysteine and the closing phenylalanine or tryptophan. Clone size, where shown, is once, few, many, or a class for clones that have expanded.

clone size	V gene	CDR3 protein
-	TRBV5-5	ASWAEDSLSYGQY
many	TRBV6-2/TRBV6-3	ASSYPVDGRGTYEQY
few	TRBV14	ASSQDSGRGTDTQY
-	TRBV10-3	AISESTSTGFSYEQY
many	TRBV5-6	ASSPGTATDTQY
many	TRBV6-2/TRBV6-3	ASSWTGGLDQPQH
many	TRBV29-1	SVTDNTEAF
many	TRBV7-9	ASSLAFTGTDTQY
-	TRBV9	ASSVGHHSSYEQY
few	TRBV7-6	ASSLAERGLDEQF
-	TRBV7-9	ASSSPANSYEQY
-	TRBV4-2	ASSPTRTSGNNEQF
-	TRBV9	ASTESGTPTDTQY
few	TRBV12-3/TRBV12-4	ASSWGGDGSYEQY
-	TRBV20-1	SAREWLQGSSDTQY
-	TRBV7-9	AGSGGQGAYGYT
many	TRBV13	ASSLKAGGGTDTQY
few	TRBV20-1	SARALAGIYEQY
-	TRBV27	ASSLSTEYEQY
-	TRBV27	ASSSAINQPQH
-	TRBV7-9	ASSLDVARGYT
many	TRBV29-1	SVGGGGQLDEQF
many	TRBV24-1	ATSAITLTDGQY
many	TRBV2	ATLRPGMGNQPQH
-	TRBV6-6	ASSYSIAQGALNYEQY
many	TRBV4-2	ASSQEGIGVRTDTQY
-	TRBV20-1	SAVPGLADNEQF
few	TRBV14	ASSQDSSYGYT
few	TRBV4-1	ASSQDRSRTLH
many	TRBV11-2	ASSLGADAYEQY
-	TRBV4-3	DSSQDTIHYGKNIQY
few	TRBV30	AWDPIRGVNTEAF
-	TRBV5-6	ASSLDGSDTQY
-	TRBV3-1	ASSQDLSFGTDTQY
many	TRBV7-2	ASSPRGGNYGYT
many	TRBV7-9	ASSSPGTGGEQY
-	TRBV28	ASTSRPMGYEQY
many	TRBV19	ASSNQGRVYGYT
few	TRBV3-1	ASSQDGQTYNSPLH
-	TRBV12-3/TRBV12-4	ASSFGQGTVNEKLF
-	TRBV6-5	ASSYNVAQPQH
many	TRBV7-9	ASSYQGANEQY
-	TRBV19	ASSSLPDTSYEQY
-	TRBV7-2	ASSLVLAGDATGELF
many	TRBV12-3/TRBV12-4	ASRGLAGDEQY
-	TRBV28	ASRETGSSYEQY
many	TRBV5-1	ASSPAGGGWNTGELF
-	TRBV7-2	ASSLGTGDNEQF